A single sample gave rise to the 32 T cell receptor beta chains below, sequenced in a study of T cell repertoires in cytomegalovirus infection. TCRdb re-called the reads with MiXCR, one entry per CDR3 protein. This table has roughly 250,000 distinct CDR3 sequences, more than 9% appearing once. Sequencing was carried out using PBMCs. These TCRs come from a human donor in good health (CMV status not recorded). Some clones in this sample may be carry-over from other donors' samples.

Ten or more counts support this clonotype. The gene calls are TRBV7-2 and TRBJ2-7, with D possibly matching TRBD1 (6 bases). In germline, CDR1 is SGHTA, CDR2 FQGNSA. V lost 6 bases, J lost 0 bases, and 12 bases lay in between. This CDR3 region has 14 residues. The CDR3, as DNA: TGTGCCAGCAGTCGGGACACCTACTCCTACGAGCAGTACTTC. Protein sequence: CASSRDTYSYEQYF.

The table lists this clonotype with many counts. The genes are TRBV7-9 and TRBJ2-7; the D is unclear. V was pared by 7 bases and J by 5 bases, with 15 bases between. This CDR3 is built from 13 residues. Germline CDR1 is SEHNR and CDR2 is FQNEAQ (reference sequence). DNA of the CDR3: TGTGCCAGCACCCGACCTTCTAGAAACGAGCAGTACTTC. Its translation: CASTRPSRNEQYF.

The rearrangement joins TRBV6-8 to TRBJ1-1; 10 positions agree with TRBD1. The J segment lost 1 base and the V segment lost 5 bases, leaving 7 bases of the junction unmatched. Per germline, CDR1 MNHGY and CDR2 SAAAGT. The CDR3 spans 16 residues. CDR3 nucleotides: TGTGCCAGCAGTCCCCAGACAGGGGGCTGGAACACTGAAGCTTTCTTT. The encoded protein is CASSPQTGGWNTEAFF.

At least ten counts were recorded for this clonotype. The chain combines TRBV28 with TRBJ1-2; unclear D gene. The CDR3 has 12 amino acids. Germline V gene sequence: CDR1 MDHEN, CDR2 SYDVKM. Between the trimmed V and J ends, which lost 7 bases and 2 bases, there was a span of 8 bases. The CDR3: CASTPGNYGYTF. CDR3 bases: TGTGCCAGCACCCCAGGCAACTATGGCTACACCTTC.

The chain employs TRBV6-2 or TRBV6-3 and TRBJ1-5, with TRBD1 matching over 8 bases. The CDR3 consists of 15 residues. V gave up 4 bases and J gave up 5 bases; unmatched junction bases: 7. Per germline, CDR1 MNHEY and CDR2 SVGEGT. The CDR3 loop reads CASSFGQGGYQPQHF. The CDR3 DNA reads as TGTGCCAGCAGTTTCGGACAGGGCGGTTATCAGCCCCAGCATTTT.

A remark on this clonotype: This may stem from a read error, because a much larger clone lies one nucleotide away. The V call is TRBV7-6, the J call TRBJ1-3; 11 bases map to TRBD1. The CDR3 covers 15 residues. Germline V gives CDR1 SGHVS, CDR2 FNYEAQ. With V trimmed by 5 bases and J by 4 bases, 4 bases remained unmatched. For the CDR3, the DNA is TGTGCCAGCAGCCAGGGACAGGGGGTAGGAAACACCATATATTTT. Protein: CASSQGQGVGNTIYF. Filled out from reference TRBV7-6 and TRBJ1-3, the complete variable domain reads GAGVSQSPRYKVTKRGQDVALRCDPISGHVSLYWYRQALGQGPEFLTYFNYEAQQDKSGLPNDRFSAERPEGSISTLTIQRTEQRDSAMYRCASSQGQGVGNTIYFGEGSWLTVV.

This clonotype was seen more than once but under ten times. This chain joins TRBV19 and TRBJ2-2; weak D call: TRBD1 (5 bases). Germline V gene sequence: CDR1 LNHDA, CDR2 SQIVND (reference sequence). The V and J ends lost 9 bases and 6 bases respectively, with 17 bases between them. There are 14 residues in the CDR3. CDR3 sequence reads: CASETVRLAGELFF. For the CDR3, the DNA is TGTGCCAGCGAGACAGTAAGGCTGGCCGGGGAGCTGTTTTTT.

This clonotype showed up many times. The chain recombines TRBV7-2 with TRBJ2-3; 10 bases fit TRBD1. The V gene end was trimmed by 0 bases and the J gene end by 3 bases; junction bases not matched to a gene: 6. The CDR3 contains 17 residues. The germline V gene encodes CDR1 SGHTA and CDR2 FQGNSA. CDR3 nucleotides: TGTGCCAGCAGCTTAGCTTCGACAGGGGGCGGAACAGATACGCAGTATTTT. Amino acids: CASSLASTGGGTDTQYF.

Only a few counts were recorded for this clonotype. This chain links TRBV20-1 with TRBJ2-1, with D perhaps matching TRBD2 (6 bases). Trimming stripped 1 base from V and 9 bases from J, with 19 bases between. This CDR3 region has 15 residues. CDR1 is DFQATT and CDR2 is SNEGSKA in the germline V gene (reference sequence). CDR3 loop: CSARGGTGGQVEQFF. CDR3 DNA: TGCAGTGCTAGAGGTGGGACTGGAGGTCAAGTTGAGCAGTTCTTC.

This chain uses TRBV20-1 with TRBJ2-7; 8 bases are shared with TRBD2. Per germline, CDR1 DFQATT and CDR2 SNEGSKA (reference sequence). The V segment lost 3 bases and the J segment 4 bases; nucleotides outside the gene matches: 17. CDR3 length: 17 residues. CDR3 DNA: TGCAGTGCTAGCCCTACGAACAGGCGGGAGGTCGTGTACGAGCAGTACTTC. Protein: CSASPTNRREVVYEQYF.

The sample holds a few counts of this clonotype. The V and J genes are TRBV4-2 and TRBJ2-1; possibly TRBD1 for D (7 bases). This CDR3 contains 14 residues. CDR1 is LGHNA and CDR2 is YNFKEQ in the germline V gene. The germline V and J ends were trimmed by 7 bases and 8 bases, with 18 bases remaining between them. The DNA of the CDR3 is TGTGCCAGCACGTCCCAGGGGGGTAGAGATGAGCAGTTCTTC. Translated, it gives CASTSQGGRDEQFF.

Written as DNA, the CDR3 is TGTGCCAGCAGTTTAGTGGGACAGGGGTTAGGCTACACCTTC. Its translation: CASSLVGQGLGYTF. The chain joins TRBV28 to TRBJ1-2, with TRBD1 matching 10 bases. Per the germline V gene, CDR1 is MDHEN and CDR2 is SYDVKM. The CDR3 length is 14 residues. V shed 2 bases, J shed 8 bases, and the junction held 5 bases outside the gene matches.

This clonotype was picked up many times. V and J are TRBV7-2 and TRBJ2-1, with D perhaps matching TRBD2 (5 bases). This CDR3 comprises 15 residues. Trimming took 10 bases from V and 5 from J, leaving 21 bases between them. Per the germline V gene, CDR1 is SGHTA and CDR2 is FQGNSA. The CDR3 sequence is CATTADGPGDNEQFF. As DNA, the CDR3 is TGTGCCACAACGGCCGACGGTCCCGGGGACAATGAGCAGTTCTTC.

This clonotype has just a few counts. The CDR3 nucleotides read TGTGCCAGTAGCCAACAGGCGTTAGCGGAGGCTGAAGCTTTCTTT. This codes for CASSQQALAEAEAFF. The V and J genes are TRBV19 and TRBJ1-1; perhaps TRBD1 as D (5 bases). The CDR3 runs 15 residues. Germline assignment: CDR1 LNHDA and CDR2 SQIVND (reference sequence). V dropped 6 bases and J dropped 6 bases, with 20 bases sitting between them.

This clonotype was seen many times. CDR3 loop: CATSDRGTSFYEQYF. The CDR3 nucleotides are TGTGCCACCAGTGACCGCGGGACTAGCTTCTACGAGCAGTACTTC. The chain uses TRBV24-1 and TRBJ2-7; 9 positions match TRBD2. V trimming: 4 bases; J trimming: 3 bases; junction bases outside the gene matches: 6. Germline V gene data show CDR1 as KGHDR and CDR2 as SFDVKD. CDR3 length equals 15 residues.

The chain recombines TRBV12-3 or TRBV12-4 with TRBJ1-1, with D maybe TRBD1 (5 bases). The CDR3 spans 14 residues. Trimming removed 7 bases from V and 6 bases from J, with 18 bases in between. CDR3 sequence reads: CASNLRQGGSEAFF. CDR3 coding DNA: TGTGCCAGCAACCTCCGTCAGGGAGGGTCTGAAGCTTTCTTT.

This clonotype occurred a few times. The CDR3 nucleotides are TGTGCCAGCAGTTACCTGGGACAGGCTATCTACAATGAGCAGTTCTTC. Translating gives CASSYLGQAIYNEQFF. The chain joins TRBV6-6 to TRBJ2-1; 8 nucleotides line up with TRBD1. Losses at the gene ends were 2 bases for V and 3 bases for J; bases not matched to a gene: 6. CDR3 size: 16 residues. The germline V gene encodes CDR1 MNHNY and CDR2 SVGAGI (reference sequence).

This clonotype was picked up many times. The chain carries TRBV14 and TRBJ2-5; 10 positions agree with TRBD2. The CDR3 spans 15 residues. V lost 4 bases, J lost 3 bases, and 5 bases stayed unmatched. Germline CDR1 and CDR2: SGHDN and FVKESK. CDR3 amino acids: CASSRLAGGKETQYF. In DNA form, the CDR3 reads TGTGCCAGCAGCCGATTAGCGGGAGGAAAAGAGACCCAGTACTTC.

The V and J genes are TRBV28 and TRBJ1-5, with 8 nucleotides matching TRBD1. Trimming cost V 6 bases and J 2 bases; bases outside gene matches: 12. The CDR3 has 17 amino acids. From germline, CDR1 is MDHEN and CDR2 SYDVKM. The CDR3 sequence is CASSFYQGAEGNQPQHF. The CDR3 DNA follows: TGTGCCAGCAGCTTTTATCAGGGGGCCGAGGGCAATCAGCCCCAGCATTTT.

This clonotype appeared many times. The V gene is TRBV12-3 or TRBV12-4, the J gene TRBJ2-7; TRBD1 matches at 8 bases. The CDR3 contains 14 residues. J gave up 3 bases and V 5 bases, and 6 bases lay outside the gene matches. The CDR3 bases are TGTGCCAGCAGTCTCCGGGACAGGAGCTACGAGCAGTACTTC. This sequence encodes CASSLRDRSYEQYF.

Ten or more counts support this clonotype. The chain uses TRBV7-9 and TRBJ2-3; D is possibly TRBD2 (6 bases). Per the germline V gene, CDR1 is SEHNR and CDR2 is FQNEAQ (reference sequence). Trimming took off 3 bases at V and 0 bases at J, with 10 bases between the two ends. The CDR3 spans 15 residues. CDR3 amino acids: CASSFSAGSTDTQYF. DNA for the CDR3: TGTGCCAGCAGCTTCTCGGCGGGGAGCACAGATACGCAGTATTTT.

This clonotype came up many times. CDR3 residues: CATGAGALNNEQFF. CDR3 nucleotide sequence: TGTGCCACCGGGGCAGGGGCGCTAAACAATGAGCAGTTCTTC. The chain couples TRBV7-2 to TRBJ2-1; D possibly corresponds to TRBD1 (6 bases). There are 14 residues in the CDR3. Trimming removed 10 bases at V and 5 bases at J, with 18 bases between. The V gene's germline CDR1 is SGHTA and CDR2 FQGNSA.

The V gene is TRBV29-1, the J gene TRBJ2-1; 10 nucleotides align to TRBD1. CDR3 size: 13 residues. V gave up 6 bases and J gave up 15 bases; unmatched junction bases: 14. Germline assignment: CDR1 SQVTM and CDR2 ANQGSEA. The CDR3 loop reads CSVREMGQGRPFF. CDR3 in DNA: TGCAGCGTCCGCGAGATGGGACAGGGGAGGCCGTTCTTC.

This clonotype was detected many times. The chain employs TRBV7-8 and TRBJ1-4; no clear D. The V and J ends lost 2 bases and 0 bases respectively, with 4 bases between them. The CDR3 runs to 14 residues. CDR1 is SGHVS and CDR2 is FQNEAQ in the germline V gene. The CDR3 region is CASSLLSTNEKLFF. CDR3 nucleotides: TGTGCCAGCAGCTTACTTTCAACTAATGAAAAACTGTTTTTT.

This clonotype showed up many times. J is TRBJ1-2 and V is TRBV12-3 or TRBV12-4; 8 nucleotides match TRBD1. V was clipped by 5 bases and J by 3 bases; unmatched bases: 5. The CDR3 extends over 14 amino acids. This CDR3 is CASSGDRGHYGYTF. The DNA of the CDR3 is TGTGCCAGCAGTGGTGACAGGGGTCACTATGGCTACACCTTC.

This clonotype was seen ten or more times. The J gene is TRBJ2-3, the V gene TRBV5-5; no clear D gene. Deletions cut 0 bases from V and 2 bases from J, with 10 bases between. The CDR3 spans 15 residues. The V gene's germline CDR1 is SGHKS and CDR2 YYEKEE (reference sequence). The CDR3 sequence is CASSLDGSLTDTQYF. The CDR3 DNA is TGTGCCAGCAGCTTGGACGGCTCCCTCACAGATACGCAGTATTTT.

The sample holds many counts of this clonotype. The gene calls are TRBV19 and TRBJ2-7; D tentatively fits TRBD1 or TRBD2 (5 bases each). Germline CDR1 LNHDA, CDR2 SQIVND (reference sequence). The V and J ends lost 7 bases and 1 base respectively, with 17 bases between them. The CDR3 contains 15 residues. The DNA for the CDR3 is TGTGCCAGTAATTCCGGGACCGACTCTTCCTACGAGCAGTACTTC. Its translation: CASNSGTDSSYEQYF. Filled out from reference TRBV19 and TRBJ2-7, the complete variable domain reads DGGITQSPKYLFRKEGQNVTLSCEQNLNHDAMYWYRQDPGQGLRLIYYSQIVNDFQKGDIAEGYSVSREKKESFPLTVTSAQKNPTAFYLCASNSGTDSSYEQYFGPGTRLTVT.

The sample holds many counts of this clonotype. The V call is TRBV5-5, the J call TRBJ2-7; 9 bases map to TRBD1. The germline gives CDR1 SGHKS, CDR2 YYEKEE (reference sequence). This CDR3 has 14 amino acids. Losses at the gene ends were 4 bases for V and 1 base for J; bases not matched to a gene: 3. CDR3 in amino acids: CASSAGQGSYEQYF. CDR3 in DNA: TGTGCCAGCAGCGCGGGACAGGGATCCTACGAGCAGTACTTC.

In this sample, this clonotype turned up many times. The chain carries TRBV7-2 and TRBJ2-7; perhaps TRBD1 as D (5 bases). V lost 1 base and J 5 bases, leaving 12 bases between the germline ends. Germline lookup yields CDR1 SGHTA and CDR2 FQGNSA. The CDR3 contains 14 residues. Here the CDR3 reads CASSLDRMVNEQYF. Here the CDR3 DNA reads TGTGCCAGCAGCTTAGACAGGATGGTAAACGAGCAGTACTTC.

This clonotype was found many times. Here the CDR3 reads CASRASTDTQYF. The CDR3, as DNA: TGTGCCAGCAGGGCTAGCACAGATACGCAGTATTTT. This sequence joins TRBV28 and TRBJ2-3, with D uncertain. V lost 6 bases, J lost 0 bases, and 4 bases lay in between. The CDR3 is 12 amino acids. Germline V CDR1 and CDR2: MDHEN, SYDVKM. The full variable domain, completed using reference TRBV28 and TRBJ2-3, is DVKVTQSSRYLVKRTGEKVFLECVQDMDHENMFWYRQDPGLGLRLIYFSYDVKMKEKGDIPEGYSVSREKKERFSLILESASTNQTSMYLCASRASTDTQYFGPGTRLTVL.

This clonotype has ten or more counts. The chain employs TRBV7-9 and TRBJ1-4; D ambiguous. The V gene's germline CDR1 is SEHNR and CDR2 FQNEAQ (reference sequence). Trimming pared 5 bases from V and 7 bases from J, leaving 17 bases between. There are 15 residues in the CDR3. CDR3 loop: CASSPESSFGEKLFF. The CDR3 nucleotides read TGTGCCAGCAGCCCCGAGTCGTCATTCGGTGAAAAACTGTTTTTT.

This clonotype was detected only a few times. The rearrangement joins TRBV29-1 to TRBJ2-2; no firm D call. Germline V CDR1 and CDR2: SQVTM, ANQGSEA. The CDR3 is made up of 12 amino acids. V was cut by 2 bases and J by 6 bases, with 7 bases left in between. Here the CDR3 reads CSVESSAGELFF. The DNA for the CDR3 is TGCAGCGTTGAATCCTCAGCCGGGGAGCTGTTTTTT.